Below, 15 T cell receptor beta chains from the same sample are listed, as sequenced in a study of CD4 T cells in relation to SARS-CoV-2 and coronaviruses. Before the COVID-19 pandemic, during about 2010-2018, CD4+ T cells were taken from unexposed donors. CD4+ T cells were isolated from the cells after 10 days of culture. Their recognized antigens are unknown. The repertoire was sequenced with immunoSEQ multiplex PCR; TCRdb's copy has only in-frame clones and lacks some. The profile covers about 20,000 clones, with approximately 77% appearing a single time and about 15% taken by the ten largest. Material: CD4+ T cells from PBMCs, cultured in vitro. These TCRs come from a human donor in good health.

The chain links TRBV5-6 to TRBJ1-4; no definite D call. The CDR3 runs 15 residues. Looked up from germline, CDR1 is SGHDT and CDR2 is YYEEEE. V was clipped by 4 bases and J by 3 bases, with 13 bases between them. CDR3 DNA sequence: TGTGCCAGCAGCAGCAGACCTGCGGCTAATGAAAAACTGTTTTTT. Encoded protein: CASSSRPAANEKLFF. The full variable domain, completed using reference TRBV5-6 and TRBJ1-4, is DAGVTQSPTHLIKTRGQQVTLRCSPKSGHDTVSWYQQALGQGPQFIFQYYEEEERQRGNFPDRFSGHQFPNYSSELNVNALLLGDSALYLCASSSRPAANEKLFFGSGTQLSVL.

The genes are TRBV20-1 and TRBJ1-2; D may be TRBD1 (5 bases). V was clipped by 3 bases and J by 7 bases, with 15 bases between them. The germline CDR1 and CDR2 sequences are DFQATT and SNEGSKA (reference sequence). This CDR3 has 13 residues. CDR3 residues: CSASAQGAGGYTF. In nucleotides, the CDR3 is TGCAGTGCTAGTGCGCAAGGGGCGGGTGGCTACACCTTC.

The rearrangement uses TRBV30 and TRBJ2-4; 10 positions match TRBD1. The CDR3 is 13 amino acids. V shed 1 base and J 8 bases; nucleotides not matched to a gene: 2. The germline V gene encodes CDR1 GTSNPN and CDR2 SVGIG (reference sequence). In DNA form, the CDR3 reads TGTGCCTGGAGTGGACAGGGGGCTGACATTCAGTACTTC. Translating gives CAWSGQGADIQYF.

The chain has TRBV10-3 and TRBJ1-1; D remains ambiguous. V was shortened by 3 bases and J by 5 bases, with 13 bases between the two germline ends. CDR1 is ENHRY, CDR2 SYGVKD, per germline. This CDR3 has 14 residues. The CDR3 loop is CAISETVRSTEAFF. DNA of the CDR3: TGTGCCATCAGTGAAACAGTTCGGTCGACTGAAGCTTTCTTT.

In its sample, this clone was seen a few times. The CDR3 coding sequence is TGTGCCACCAGCACCAGAAGACAGCACTCTGGAAACACCATATATTTT. It is translated as CATSTRRQHSGNTIYF. The J gene is TRBJ1-3, the V gene TRBV15; weak D call: TRBD1 (5 bases). Germline-derived CDR1 and CDR2 are LNHNV and YYDKDF (reference sequence). V lost 4 bases to trimming and J lost 0 bases, with 13 bases between them. CDR3 length: 16 amino acids. The variable domain in full, completed from reference TRBV15 and TRBJ1-3, reads DAMVIQNPRYQVTQFGKPVTLSCSQTLNHNVMYWYQQKSSQAPKLLFHYYDKDFNNEADTPDNFQSRRPNTSFCFLDIRSPGLGDTAMYLCATSTRRQHSGNTIYFGEGSWLTVV.

The chain joins TRBV10-1 to TRBJ2-2; no reliable D call. With 2 bases removed from V and 8 bases from J, the gap between germline ends came to 12 bases. The germline V gene has CDR1 WNHNN and CDR2 SYGVQD (reference sequence). The CDR3 is made up of 14 amino acids. The CDR3 DNA reads TGCGCCAGCAGTGAGCGCCAGACGCAGGGGGAGCTGTTTTTT. Translation gives CASSERQTQGELFF.

This clone came up a few times. The gene calls are TRBV6-2 or TRBV6-3 and TRBJ2-3; 8 bases are a match to TRBD1. The CDR3 is 17 amino acids. Germline lookup yields CDR1 MNHEY and CDR2 SVGEGT. J was trimmed by 1 base and V by 0 bases; bases with no gene match: 6. The CDR3 loop reads CASSYSFKDRGTDTQYF. Here the CDR3 DNA reads TGTGCCAGCAGTTACTCGTTCAAGGACAGGGGCACAGATACGCAGTATTTT.

The table lists this clone with a few counts. The chain combines TRBV5-1 with TRBJ1-5; D is undetermined. Deletions cut 4 bases from V and 1 base from J, with 9 bases between. There are 14 residues in the CDR3. CDR1 and CDR2 from the germline V gene are SGHRS and YFSETQ. As DNA, the CDR3 is TGCGCCAGCAGCCCGGACGGGAGCAATCAGCCCCAGCATTTT. Translated: CASSPDGSNQPQHF.

Only a few counts were recorded for this clone. The chain employs TRBV6-2 or TRBV6-3 and TRBJ2-7; 7 bases map to TRBD1. Germline V gene data show CDR1 as MNHEY and CDR2 as SVGEGT. Trimming took 5 bases from V and 3 from J; bases not matched to a gene: 7. The length of the CDR3 is 14 residues. CDR3 sequence (DNA): TGTGCCAGCAGTAACCGACAGGGAAGCTACGAGCAGTACTTC. This translates into CASSNRQGSYEQYF.

The chain has TRBV11-3 and TRBJ2-5; the D gene is possibly TRBD2 (8 bases). CDR1 is SGHNT and CDR2 is YENEEA in the germline V gene. The CDR3 is 17 amino acids. Trimming took 1 base from V and 2 from J, leaving 17 bases between them. In DNA form, the CDR3 reads TGTGCCAGCAGCTTAGGCGGGAGGACAGGAACGCAAGAGACCCAGTACTTC. It codes for CASSLGGRTGTQETQYF. The whole variable domain, remainder taken from reference TRBV11-3 and TRBJ2-5, is EAGVVQSPRYKIIEKKQPVAFWCNPISGHNTLYWYLQNLGQGPELLIRYENEEAVDDSQLPKDRFSAERLKGVDSTLKIQPAELGDSAVYLCASSLGGRTGTQETQYFGPGTRLLVL.

This chain connects TRBV9 to TRBJ1-2; 9 nucleotides match TRBD1. Trimming at V came to 4 bases and at J to 4 bases, leaving 2 bases not matched to a gene. The CDR3 runs to 13 residues. Germline loops: CDR1 SGDLS, CDR2 YYNGEE. For the CDR3, the DNA is TGTGCCAGCAGCTCGGGACAGGGCTATGGCTACACCTTC. It yields the protein CASSSGQGYGYTF.

This clone has only one observation. The chain is built from TRBV28 and TRBJ1-6, with D perhaps matching TRBD1 (5 bases). The V end was cut by 7 bases, the J end by 7 bases, with 20 bases between. Germline assignment: CDR1 MDHEN and CDR2 SYDVKM. The CDR3 spans 16 residues. The CDR3 nucleotides are TGTGCCAGCACCAAGGGGTGGGACGGAAGAAATTCACCCCTCCACTTT. Residues: CASTKGWDGRNSPLHF.

The J gene is TRBJ1-2, the V gene TRBV18; D remains unclear. Between the trimmed V and J ends, which lost 0 bases and 3 bases, there was a span of 5 bases. The CDR3 extends over 13 amino acids. Germline values: CDR1 KGHSH, CDR2 LQKENI. CDR3 nucleotides: TGTGCCAGCTCACCACCGATAGACTATGGCTACACCTTC. Residues: CASSPPIDYGYTF.

The chain couples TRBV28 to TRBJ1-6; tentatively, D is TRBD1 (6 bases). Germline CDR1 and CDR2: MDHEN and SYDVKM. The CDR3 spans 15 residues. V lost 5 bases to trimming and J lost 9 bases, with 17 bases between them. CDR3 loop: CASSKRQAGGSPLHF. In nucleotides, the CDR3 is TGTGCCAGCAGTAAACGACAGGCTGGGGGTTCACCCCTCCACTTT.

The chain couples TRBV6-5 to TRBJ2-7, with D tentatively TRBD2 (5 bases). Germline values: CDR1 MNHEY, CDR2 SVGAGI. The CDR3 sequence is 13 residues long. V lost 6 bases, J lost 3 bases, and 12 bases lay in between. This chain's CDR3 is CASRPGDLYEQYF. The CDR3 DNA follows: TGTGCCAGCAGACCCGGGGATCTCTACGAGCAGTACTTC.